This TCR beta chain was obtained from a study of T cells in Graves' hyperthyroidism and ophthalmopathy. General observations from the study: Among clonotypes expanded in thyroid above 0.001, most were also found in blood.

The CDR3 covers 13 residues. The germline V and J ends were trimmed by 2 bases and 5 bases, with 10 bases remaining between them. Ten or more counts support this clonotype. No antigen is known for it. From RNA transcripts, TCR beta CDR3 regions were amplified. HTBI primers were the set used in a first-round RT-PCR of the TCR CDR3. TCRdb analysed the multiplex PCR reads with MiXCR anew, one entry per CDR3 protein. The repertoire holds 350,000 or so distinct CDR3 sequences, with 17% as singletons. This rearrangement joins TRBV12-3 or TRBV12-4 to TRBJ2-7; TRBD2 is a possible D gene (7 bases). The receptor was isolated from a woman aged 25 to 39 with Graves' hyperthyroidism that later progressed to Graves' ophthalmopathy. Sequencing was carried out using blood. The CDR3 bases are TGTGCCAGCAGTTTACAGGGGAGGGACGAGCAGTACTTC. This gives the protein CASSLQGRDEQYF.